This TCR beta chain came from a study of shared clonotypes between healthy human individuals. Study in general: Donor composition was two women and three men, aged 18 to 49.

Concerning this clone: Its cognate antigen is unknown.

Per sorted-subset replicate PCR, input was around 220 ng DNA, representing roughly 30,000 T cell genomes. Using immunoSEQ multiplex PCR, the repertoire was profiled, and TCRdb retains in-frame clones only, with some absent. The sample shows more than 2,000,000 clones, over 85% of them seen only once. The study, taken as a whole, reports: The sharing of 4.5% to 5.5% of naive CD4 clonotypes was seen across a handful of donors. Only blood was sampled, and tissue TCR repertoires likely differ from blood ones.

This TCR was sampled from a man between 18 and 29 years old in good health. Sequenced material: naive CD4+ T cells sorted from blood. As to subset: CD45RA+ positively selected.

The CDR3 DNA follows: TGTGCCAGCAGCTTTTCAGGGTTCGTGGGTGAAAAACTGTTTTTT. This encodes CASSFSGFVGEKLFF. This chain connects TRBV7-9 to TRBJ1-4; weak D call: TRBD1 (5 bases). Germline-derived CDR1 and CDR2 are SEHNR and FQNEAQ (reference sequence). The CDR3 length is 15 residues. V lost 3 bases to trimming and J lost 7 bases, with 15 bases between them.